A single sample gave rise to the 30 T cell receptor delta chains below, sequenced in a study of gamma-delta T cells after stem cell transplantation. TCRdb re-processed the RT-PCR reads using CATT. The repertoire holds some 10,000 delta-chain clones, with 1% to 1.5% as singletons. Sample: gamma-delta T cells. These receptors were obtained from a human donor. It is not recorded whose cells these are; they may come from a transplant donor.

This clone was counted ten times or more. The J gene is TRDJ1, the V gene TRDV2; TRDD3 agrees at 7 bases. Germline V lookup: CDR1 GEAIGNYY, CDR2 EKD. The CDR3 is 17 residues long. Trimming took 3 bases from V and 0 from J; bases not matched to a gene: 12. CDR3 protein: CACDGISGGSYTDKLIF. The CDR3 region has the DNA TGTGCCTGTGACGGTATTTCTGGGGGTTCGTACACCGATAAACTCATCTTT.

This clone was counted between two and nine times. J is TRDJ3 and V is TRDV2; 7 bases agree with TRDD3. Losses at the gene ends were 0 bases for V and 4 bases for J; bases not matched to a gene: 8. This CDR3 comprises 18 residues. Germline V lookup: CDR1 GEAIGNYY, CDR2 EKD. CDR3 coding DNA: TGTGCCTGTGACACCACTGGGGCCCTCAGATGGGACACCCGACAGATGTTTTTC. Translating gives CACDTTGALRWDTRQMFF.

About this clone: A far larger clone differs by one base, so this is likely a read error. The sample holds other DNA sequences that translate to the same CDR3. V gene TRDV2 combines with J gene TRDJ1; D is perhaps TRDD1 (6 bases). The CDR3 covers 15 residues. Germline V gene sequence: CDR1 GEAIGNYY, CDR2 EKD. Written as DNA, the CDR3 is TGTGCCTGTGACTCAATAGTTGGACAGCCCGACAAACTCATCTTT. Protein sequence: CACDSIVGQPDKLIF.

Turning to this clone: TCRdb pairs this DNA with a much larger clone's protein that differs at residue 8, likely a read error; the protein shown was translated from the DNA. The chain links TRDV2 to TRDJ1; D possibly corresponds to TRDD3 (6 bases). Between the trimmed V and J ends, which lost 1 base and 0 bases, there was a span of 17 bases. CDR3 size: 17 residues. From germline, CDR1 is GEAIGNYY and CDR2 EKD. CDR3 loop: CACDTMGGHGYTDKLIF. CDR3 DNA sequence: TGTGCCTGTGACACGATGGGGGGTCACGGATACACCGATAAACTCATCTTT.

Turning to this clone: A read error is likely here: a far larger clone is one base away. V gene TRDV2 combines with J gene TRDJ1; TRDD3 matches 12 bases. The CDR3 contains 23 residues. Trimming took 7 bases from V and 1 from J; bases not matched to a gene: 30. Germline V gives CDR1 GEAIGNYY, CDR2 EKD. CDR3 DNA sequence: TGTGCCTGGGACTCAATGCTGGGGGATACGCGGGAAGGTTACCATCAAGGCACCGATAAACTCATCTTT. Its protein is CAWDSMLGDTREGYHQGTDKLIF.

In the case of this clone: TCRdb has a much larger clone's protein, which differs at residue 12 from the translation of this DNA, likely because of a read error; what is shown is the protein translated from the DNA. Here the CDR3 reads CACDPAAGGTPAYTDKLIF. Here the CDR3 DNA reads TGTGCCTGTGACCCGGCCGCCGGTGGGACCCCGGCCTACACCGATAAACTCATCTTT. The J gene is TRDJ1, the V gene TRDV2; no clear D. This CDR3 is built from 19 residues. The germline V and J ends were trimmed by 3 bases and 0 bases, with 25 bases remaining between them. Germline V gene data show CDR1 as GEAIGNYY and CDR2 as EKD.

Of note for this clone: With a far larger clone one base away, a read error is the likely cause. The chain carries TRDV2 and TRDJ1, with no clear D. This CDR3 comprises 13 residues. CDR1 is GEAIGNYY and CDR2 is EKD in the germline V gene. V lost 3 bases, J lost 5 bases, and 12 bases lay in between. The CDR3 DNA reads TGTGCCTGTGACGCCGTGGGAGGTGATAAACTCATCTTT. It specifies CACDAVGGDKLIF.

This clone was seen a handful of times. Given a far larger clone just one base away, this is likely a sequencing read error. Other DNA variants within this sample encode the same CDR3. V gene TRDV2 combines with J gene TRDJ1; 12 bases match TRDD3. CDR3 length: 17 residues. Germline trimming cut 1 base from V and 2 bases from J; bases unmatched to any gene: 7. Germline lookup yields CDR1 GEAIGNYY and CDR2 EKD. The CDR3 reads CACDTLLGDTSTDKLIF. Here the CDR3 DNA reads TGTGCCTGTGACACTCTACTGGGGGATACATCGACCGATAAACTCATCTTT.

A word on this clone: TCRdb lists the protein of a much larger clone for this DNA, which differs at residue 11, so this is likely a read error; the protein given here is translated from the DNA itself. The chain employs TRDV2 and TRDJ1, with 13 bases matching TRDD3. The ends lost 1 base at V and 1 base at J; junction bases unmatched: 8. Germline CDR1 reads GEAIGNYY; CDR2 reads EKD. The CDR3 runs 18 residues. This chain's CDR3 is CACDTVLGDTQGTDKLIF. The CDR3, as DNA: TGTGCCTGTGACACTGTACTGGGGGATACGCAGGGCACCGATAAACTCATCTTT.

This clone showed up just a few times. V usage is TRDV2 and J usage is TRDJ1; 10 bases align to TRDD3. The ends lost 3 bases at V and 0 bases at J; junction bases unmatched: 12. The CDR3 is 18 residues long. Germline CDR1 reads GEAIGNYY; CDR2 reads EKD. The CDR3 bases are TGTGCCTGTGACGGATTACTGGGGGATTCTTTAGACACCGATAAACTCATCTTT. It is translated as CACDGLLGDSLDTDKLIF.

This clone was detected only a few times. A read error is the likely source, as a far larger clone sits one nucleotide away. The same CDR3 also results from other DNA sequences found in this sample. This chain's CDR3 is CACDTVGGPPYTDKLIF. The DNA for the CDR3 is TGTGCCTGTGACACCGTAGGGGGCCCCCCGTACACCGATAAACTCATCTTT. The J gene is TRDJ1, the V gene TRDV2, with a tentative D call TRDD3 (5 bases). Germline V CDR1 and CDR2: GEAIGNYY, EKD. Trimming took 0 bases from V and 0 from J, leaving 16 bases between them. The CDR3 runs to 17 residues.

V gene TRDV2 combines with J gene TRDJ1; 10 bases line up with TRDD3. V was pared by 0 bases and J by 2 bases, with 8 bases of the junction left unmatched. This CDR3 comprises 17 residues. CDR1 is GEAIGNYY, CDR2 EKD, per germline. CDR3 DNA: TGTGCCTGTGACACCGTCCGGGGGATACGGCGGACCGATAAACTCATCTTT. Its protein is CACDTVRGIRRTDKLIF.

This clone was seen a few times. TCRdb assigns this DNA the protein of a much larger clone, which departs from its translation at residue 3; this likely reflects a read error, and the protein shown comes from translating the DNA. CDR3 region: CARDTVGGYSDKLIF. In DNA form, the CDR3 reads TGTGCCCGTGACACCGTTGGGGGATACTCCGATAAACTCATCTTT. The rearrangement joins TRDV2 to TRDJ1; 10 bases are a match to TRDD3. CDR1 GEAIGNYY and CDR2 EKD come from the germline V gene. This CDR3 has 15 residues.

As concerns this clone: A read error likely explains why the TCRdb protein, taken from a much larger clone, differs from this DNA's translation at residue 5; the protein shown is translated from the DNA. The rearrangement uses TRDV2 and TRDJ1; 9 nucleotides match TRDD3. V shed 3 bases and J 2 bases; nucleotides not matched to a gene: 27. The CDR3 is 22 residues long. Germline V gene data show CDR1 as GEAIGNYY and CDR2 as EKD. This CDR3 is CACDALHPPGLGDSLGTDKLIF. The CDR3 nucleotides read TGTGCCTGTGACGCCCTCCATCCCCCCGGCCTGGGGGATTCCCTGGGGACCGATAAACTCATCTTT.

Remarks on this clone: One base separates it from a far larger clone, so it is likely a read error. The chain joins TRDV2 to TRDJ1; TRDD3 is a possible D gene (6 bases). Trimming left V 1 base short and J 2 bases short, with 13 bases between. In germline, CDR1 is GEAIGNYY, CDR2 EKD. The CDR3 spans 15 residues. CDR3: CACDTALGRTDKLIF. CDR3 in DNA: TGTGCCTGTGACACGGCCCTGGGGCGGACCGATAAACTCATCTTT.

Points on this clone: The protein held in TCRdb is that of a much larger clone and does not match this DNA's translation at residue 5, likely because of a read error; the protein shown is translated from the DNA. The chain combines TRDV2 with TRDJ1; 13 bases match TRDD3. The CDR3 contains 17 residues. The J segment lost 1 base and the V segment lost 3 bases, leaving 7 bases of the junction unmatched. Germline assignment: CDR1 GEAIGNYY and CDR2 EKD. The CDR3 spells CACDSVLGDTVTDKLIF. For the CDR3, the DNA is TGTGCCTGTGACTCCGTACTGGGGGATACGGTCACCGATAAACTCATCTTT.

About this clone itself: With a far larger clone one base away, a read error is the likely cause. V usage is TRDV2 and J usage is TRDJ1, with D possibly TRDD3 on 5 matching bases. V was shortened by 0 bases and J by 8 bases, with 24 bases between the two germline ends. The CDR3 loop spans 17 amino acids. Germline values: CDR1 GEAIGNYY, CDR2 EKD. The CDR3 nucleotides are TGTGCCTGTGACACCGTAGAGGGGACACGCCAGACTCAAAAACTCATCTTT. Its translation is CACDTVEGTRQTQKLIF.

This clone was recorded a few times. A far larger clone is one nucleotide away, so this likely arose from a read error. Within the sample, other DNA sequences also encode this same CDR3. The genes are TRDV2 and TRDJ1; no firm D call. This CDR3 contains 15 residues. Germline V gene lookup returns CDR1 GEAIGNYY and CDR2 EKD. CDR3 amino acids: CACDTLGSYTDKLIF. The CDR3 DNA reads as TGTGCCTGTGACACTTTAGGGTCGTACACTGATAAACTCATCTTT.

V is TRDV2 and J is TRDJ1; D not certain. CDR1 and CDR2 (germline): GEAIGNYY, EKD. V lost 0 bases and J lost 2, with 27 bases in between. The CDR3 covers 20 residues. As DNA, the CDR3 is TGTGCCTGTGACACCGTGGGCGCTCACCATGTACTGCCTAAAACCGATAAACTCATCTTT. Residues: CACDTVGAHHVLPKTDKLIF.

Comment on this clone: This DNA translates differently at residue 8 from the TCRdb protein, which is that of a much larger clone; a read error is likely, and the protein shown is the DNA's own translation. The chain uses TRDV2 and TRDJ1; 7 bases fit TRDD3. Losses at the gene ends were 3 bases for V and 1 base for J; bases not matched to a gene: 7. CDR3 length equals 15 residues. The germline gives CDR1 GEAIGNYY, CDR2 EKD. The CDR3 sequence: CACDLLGAFTDKLIF. CDR3 DNA sequence: TGTGCCTGTGACTTGCTGGGGGCCTTCACCGATAAACTCATCTTT.

About this clone itself: This may stem from a read error, because a much larger clone lies one nucleotide away. Other DNA sequences in this sample translate to the same CDR3. The V call is TRDV2, the J call TRDJ1, with TRDD3 matching over 13 bases. The CDR3 sequence is 18 residues long. Germline V gives CDR1 GEAIGNYY, CDR2 EKD. CDR3 sequence reads: CACDTVLGDTRGTDKLIF. The CDR3 coding sequence is TGTGCCTGCGACACTGTACTGGGGGATACGCGGGGCACCGATAAACTCATCTTT.

This clone was observed a few times. The rearrangement uses TRDV2 and TRDJ1; TRDD3 aligns across 8 bases. Trimming removed 1 base from V and 0 bases from J; junction bases left unmatched: 15. The CDR3 runs 19 residues. Germline assignment: CDR1 GEAIGNYY and CDR2 EKD. The CDR3 sequence: CACDTLTGGPISYTDKLIF. The CDR3 nucleotides are TGTGCCTGTGACACACTTACTGGGGGCCCCATTTCCTACACCGATAAACTCATCTTT.

This clone showed up just a few times. A read error likely explains why the TCRdb protein, taken from a much larger clone, differs from this DNA's translation at residue 12; the protein shown is translated from the DNA. The rearrangement links TRDV2 to TRDJ1; 13 bases match TRDD3. This CDR3 has 17 amino acids. Germline assignment: CDR1 GEAIGNYY and CDR2 EKD. Trimming cost V 5 bases and J 5 bases; bases outside gene matches: 13. The CDR3 DNA reads TGTGCCTGTGCCGGACTGGGGGATACGCAAACGAAAGATAAACTCATCTTT. This codes for CACAGLGDTQTKDKLIF.

As to this clone: The amino acid sequence in TCRdb belongs to a much larger clone and departs from this DNA's translation at residue 5, likely a sequencing read error; the sequence shown is translated from the DNA. V usage is TRDV2 and J usage is TRDJ1, with TRDD3 identical over 9 bases. In germline, CDR1 is GEAIGNYY, CDR2 EKD. V was clipped by 3 bases and J by 0 bases; unmatched bases: 10. The CDR3 runs to 17 residues. Here the CDR3 DNA reads TGTGCCTGTGACGTCGTACTGGGGGAACCGTACACCGATAAACTCATCTTT. It is translated as CACDVVLGEPYTDKLIF.

Worth noting for this clone: A read error likely explains why the TCRdb protein, taken from a much larger clone, differs from this DNA's translation at residue 6; the protein shown is translated from the DNA. The chain carries TRDV2 and TRDJ1, with 8 bases fitting TRDD3. The CDR3 has 15 amino acids. With 0 bases clipped from V and 3 bases from J, the junction kept 5 bases outside the gene matches. Germline CDR1 and CDR2: GEAIGNYY and EKD. CDR3 protein: CACDTMGDRADKLIF. The CDR3 coding sequence is TGTGCCTGTGACACCATGGGGGATCGGGCCGATAAACTCATCTTT.

This clone was observed a few times. The translation of this DNA and the TCRdb protein of a much larger clone differ at residue 8, probably owing to a read error; the protein shown here is translated from the DNA. The rearrangement uses TRDV2 and TRDJ1; perhaps TRDD3 as D (6 bases). CDR3 length: 17 residues. The V end lost 0 bases, the J end lost 0 bases, and 16 bases lay between the germline ends. The germline V gene has CDR1 GEAIGNYY and CDR2 EKD. Here the CDR3 DNA reads TGTGCCTGTGACACCGTGGGGGCTAAAACGTACACCGATAAACTCATCTTT. Translation: CACDTVGAKTYTDKLIF.

This clone is medium-sized within its sample. This chain joins TRDV2 and TRDJ1; D might be TRDD3 (6 bases). V was trimmed by 0 bases and J by 0 bases, leaving 13 bases between them. Germline CDR1 reads GEAIGNYY; CDR2 reads EKD. There are 16 residues in the CDR3. CDR3 protein: CACDTLGGRNTDKLIF. Here the CDR3 DNA reads TGTGCCTGTGACACCTTGGGGGGTCGAAACACCGATAAACTCATCTTT.

By proportion, this clone is medium-sized (0.01 to 0.1%). V and J are TRDV2 and TRDJ1; D call uncertain. Germline values: CDR1 GEAIGNYY, CDR2 EKD. Between the trimmed V and J ends, which lost 3 bases and 0 bases, there was a span of 13 bases. The CDR3 length is 15 residues. Written as DNA, the CDR3 is TGTGCCTGTGACTCCCTTACTCCCTACACCGATAAACTCATCTTT. It codes for CACDSLTPYTDKLIF.

This clone was recorded at least ten times. The chain couples TRDV2 to TRDJ1; TRDD3 matches 9 bases. Per the germline V gene, CDR1 is GEAIGNYY and CDR2 is EKD. There are 18 residues in the CDR3. V gave up 3 bases and J gave up 0 bases; unmatched junction bases: 13. CDR3 DNA: TGTGCCTGTGACCCTCTCTCTACTGGGGGAAAGTACACCGATAAACTCATCTTT. Translation: CACDPLSTGGKYTDKLIF.

At least ten counts were recorded for this clone. The rearrangement joins TRDV2 to TRDJ1; 9 nucleotides agree with TRDD3. The CDR3 contains 20 residues. The V gene end was trimmed by 0 bases and the J gene end by 1 base; junction bases not matched to a gene: 17. The germline V gene encodes CDR1 GEAIGNYY and CDR2 EKD. CDR3 protein: CACDTVQDTGGQRVTDKLIF. The CDR3 DNA reads TGTGCCTGTGACACCGTGCAAGATACTGGGGGACAAAGGGTCACCGATAAACTCATCTTT.